These T cell receptor beta chains were read from a single sample in a study of CD8 T cells in ankylosing spondylitis. MiXCR was run by TCRdb on the 5' RACE reads, yielding one entry per CDR3 protein. This table holds 700,000 to 850,000 distinct CDR3 sequences, about an eighth found once. The sample was blood, either unsorted or a sorted T cell fraction (not recorded which). These receptors were collected from a male donor with ankylosing spondylitis. The CDR3 runs from the conserved cysteine through the conserved F or W. A D gene is named only where the DNA matches it firmly. Clone size is stated in some rows and not others, as once, few, many or a class when expanded.

D gene: .
J gene: TRBJ2-3
clone size: .
V gene: TRBV18
CDR3 DNA: TGTGCCAGCTCACCACTGTCCAAACTGGGAGATACGCAGTATTTT
CDR3 protein: CASSPLSKLGDTQYF

D gene: .
J gene: TRBJ2-3
clone size: many
V gene: TRBV20-1
CDR3 DNA: TGCAGCCTCCCGGCGCGGGGCACAGATACGCAGTATTTT
CDR3 protein: CSLPARGTDTQYF

D gene: .
J gene: TRBJ2-7
clone size: many
V gene: TRBV18
CDR3 DNA: TGTGCCAGCTCACCCAGCCTCACCTACGAGCAGTACTTC
CDR3 protein: CASSPSLTYEQYF

D gene: .
J gene: TRBJ1-2
clone size: .
V gene: TRBV20-1
CDR3 DNA: TGCAGTGCTCTCGACAGCCAAACTAACTATGGCTACACCTTC
CDR3 protein: CSALDSQTNYGYTF

D gene: TRBD2
J gene: TRBJ2-1
clone size: few
V gene: TRBV7-9
CDR3 DNA: TGTGCCAGCAGCTTACTAAGACTAGCGGGGGACAATGAGCAGTTCTTC
CDR3 protein: CASSLLRLAGDNEQFF

D gene: TRBD2
J gene: TRBJ2-2
clone size: few
V gene: TRBV5-1
CDR3 DNA: TGCGCCAGCAGACCCCCAGGTAGCGGGGACACCGGGGAGCTGTTTTTT
CDR3 protein: CASRPPGSGDTGELFF

D gene: .
J gene: TRBJ2-7
clone size: .
V gene: TRBV10-3
CDR3 DNA: TGTGCCATCAGTGCCACGGACAAACATAGTGAGCAGTACTTC
CDR3 protein: CAISATDKHSEQYF

D gene: .
J gene: TRBJ2-2
clone size: .
V gene: TRBV2
CDR3 DNA: TGTGCCAGCAGTGACTTGGGACTCCTGAACACCGGGGAGCTGTTTTTT
CDR3 protein: CASSDLGLLNTGELFF

D gene: .
J gene: TRBJ2-5
clone size: few
V gene: TRBV4-3
CDR3 DNA: TGCGCCAGCAGCATTTCTAGCGGGACAGGAGAGACCCAGTACTTC
CDR3 protein: CASSISSGTGETQYF

D gene: TRBD1
J gene: TRBJ1-4
clone size: .
V gene: TRBV20-1
CDR3 DNA: TGCAGTGCTAGAGATCCGGACAGGCCTAATGAAAAACTGTTTTTT
CDR3 protein: CSARDPDRPNEKLFF

D gene: .
J gene: TRBJ2-3
clone size: few
V gene: TRBV24-1
CDR3 DNA: TGTGCCACCAGTGATACAGAAGCGAGGGATACGCAGTATTTT
CDR3 protein: CATSDTEARDTQYF

D gene: TRBD2
J gene: TRBJ2-1
clone size: few
V gene: TRBV5-1
CDR3 DNA: TGCGCCAGCAGCTCCCACCTGCCTAGCGGATACAATGAGCAGTTCTTC
CDR3 protein: CASSSHLPSGYNEQFF

D gene: TRBD2
J gene: TRBJ2-3
clone size: many
V gene: TRBV20-1
CDR3 DNA: TGCAGTGCTAGAGGGACTAGCGGGAGCCCCTTAGGTACGCAGTATTTT
CDR3 protein: CSARGTSGSPLGTQYF

D gene: .
J gene: TRBJ2-7
clone size: few
V gene: TRBV12-3/TRBV12-4
CDR3 DNA: TGTGCCAGCAGACGGACAGGGAGGGCCTACGAGCAGTACTTC
CDR3 protein: CASRRTGRAYEQYF

D gene: .
J gene: TRBJ1-1
clone size: .
V gene: TRBV11-2
CDR3 DNA: TGTGCCAGCAGCCCCAGGGTGAGGCACCCTGAAGCTTTCTTT
CDR3 protein: CASSPRVRHPEAFF

D gene: .
J gene: TRBJ1-2
clone size: many
V gene: TRBV12-3/TRBV12-4
CDR3 DNA: TGTGCCAGCAGTTTAGCGCCAGAATATGGCTACACCTTC
CDR3 protein: CASSLAPEYGYTF

D gene: .
J gene: TRBJ1-2
clone size: many
V gene: TRBV7-9
CDR3 DNA: TGTGCCAGCAGCTTAGTGGGAATCCATGGCTACACCTTC
CDR3 protein: CASSLVGIHGYTF

D gene: TRBD2
J gene: TRBJ2-3
clone size: few
V gene: TRBV20-1
CDR3 DNA: TGCAGTGCTCGGACTAGCGGGAGGGGGGGCACAGATACGCAGTATTTT
CDR3 protein: CSARTSGRGGTDTQYF

D gene: TRBD1
J gene: TRBJ1-5
clone size: few
V gene: TRBV5-5
CDR3 DNA: TGTGCCAGCAGCTCACAGCCCGGGACAGGGGCCTACAATCAGCCCCAGCATTTT
CDR3 protein: CASSSQPGTGAYNQPQHF

D gene: .
J gene: TRBJ2-6
clone size: .
V gene: TRBV20-1
CDR3 DNA: TGCAGTGCTAGTCGGGCGTTAGCCAACGTCCTGACTTTC
CDR3 protein: CSASRALANVLTF

D gene: TRBD2
J gene: TRBJ2-1
clone size: .
V gene: TRBV6-1
CDR3 DNA: TGTGCCAGGAGCGGGGGAGTTTCCTACAATGAGCAGTTCTTC
CDR3 protein: CARSGGVSYNEQFF

D gene: .
J gene: TRBJ1-6
clone size: few
V gene: TRBV6-5
CDR3 DNA: TGTGCCAGCAGTTCCGACCGCGCGGGGTATTCACCCCTCCACTTT
CDR3 protein: CASSSDRAGYSPLHF

D gene: TRBD2
J gene: TRBJ2-7
clone size: .
V gene: TRBV5-1
CDR3 DNA: TGCGCCAGCAGCTCTACTAGCGTAGGCTACGAGCAGTACTTC
CDR3 protein: CASSSTSVGYEQYF

D gene: TRBD1
J gene: TRBJ2-5
clone size: .
V gene: TRBV6-2/TRBV6-3
CDR3 DNA: TGTGCCAGCAGTTACTCCCCGGGACAGCTCGGGGAGACCCAGTACTTC
CDR3 protein: CASSYSPGQLGETQYF

D gene: TRBD2
J gene: TRBJ2-5
clone size: few
V gene: TRBV11-3
CDR3 DNA: TGTGCCAGCAGCCCCGGGACTAGCGGGAGAGTACAAGAGACCCAGTACTTC
CDR3 protein: CASSPGTSGRVQETQYF

D gene: .
J gene: TRBJ1-5
clone size: many
V gene: TRBV10-3
CDR3 DNA: TGTGCCATCAGTGAGTACAATCAGCCCCAGCATTTT
CDR3 protein: CAISEYNQPQHF

D gene: .
J gene: TRBJ2-1
clone size: many
V gene: TRBV5-1
CDR3 DNA: TGCGCCAGCAGCTTGGGGCATAATGAGCAGTTCTTC
CDR3 protein: CASSLGHNEQFF

D gene: .
J gene: TRBJ1-6
clone size: few
V gene: TRBV20-1
CDR3 DNA: TGCAGTGCTAGAGACGGGAGTTACTCCTATAATTCACCCCTCCACTTT
CDR3 protein: CSARDGSYSYNSPLHF

D gene: .
J gene: TRBJ2-2
clone size: few
V gene: TRBV5-1
CDR3 DNA: TGCGCCAGCAGCTTGGCCGAGCGCAGAATTACCGGGGAGCTGTTTTTT
CDR3 protein: CASSLAERRITGELFF

D gene: .
J gene: TRBJ2-3
clone size: .
V gene: TRBV7-9
CDR3 DNA: TGTGCCAGCACCTCAGGCGGCCCCTTGACGCAGTATTTT
CDR3 protein: CASTSGGPLTQYF

D gene: TRBD2
J gene: TRBJ2-2
clone size: .
V gene: TRBV25-1
CDR3 DNA: TGTGCCAGCAGTGATTGGACTAGGTCCCCCGGGGAGCTGTTTTTT
CDR3 protein: CASSDWTRSPGELFF

D gene: .
J gene: TRBJ2-4
clone size: many
V gene: TRBV10-3
CDR3 DNA: TGTGCCATCAGTGAGTCTTGGCTATTAGGAGGCCTAAACATTCAGTACTTC
CDR3 protein: CAISESWLLGGLNIQYF

D gene: TRBD2
J gene: TRBJ2-3
clone size: few
V gene: TRBV5-6
CDR3 DNA: TGTGCCAGCAGCTCCAGCGGGAGGGCTAGCACAGATACGCAGTATTTT
CDR3 protein: CASSSSGRASTDTQYF

D gene: .
J gene: TRBJ2-3
clone size: few
V gene: TRBV4-1
CDR3 DNA: TGCGCCAGCAGCCAAGATCCTCAAGGCACAGATACGCAGTATTTT
CDR3 protein: CASSQDPQGTDTQYF

D gene: .
J gene: TRBJ1-5
clone size: .
V gene: TRBV6-5
CDR3 DNA: TGTGCCAGCAGTTACTTAGGTAGCAATCAGCCCCAGCATTTT
CDR3 protein: CASSYLGSNQPQHF

D gene: .
J gene: TRBJ2-7
clone size: many
V gene: TRBV10-3
CDR3 DNA: TGTGCCATCAGTGACAGGGTAAGGGACGAGCAGTACTTC
CDR3 protein: CAISDRVRDEQYF

D gene: TRBD1
J gene: TRBJ2-6
clone size: few
V gene: TRBV6-1
CDR3 DNA: TGTGCCAGCACCCTCGTCCCGGGACAGGGCTTGAAGGCCAACGTCCTGACTTTC
CDR3 protein: CASTLVPGQGLKANVLTF

D gene: .
J gene: TRBJ2-3
clone size: .
V gene: TRBV6-1
CDR3 DNA: TGTGCCAGCAGGGTTGAGTCTGGGATAGGTACGCAGTATTTT
CDR3 protein: CASRVESGIGTQYF

D gene: TRBD2
J gene: TRBJ2-1
clone size: .
V gene: TRBV20-1
CDR3 DNA: TGCAGTGCTAGCTGGCTAGCGGGGACCGTCAATGAGCAGTTCTTC
CDR3 protein: CSASWLAGTVNEQFF

D gene: .
J gene: TRBJ2-3
clone size: .
V gene: TRBV5-1
CDR3 DNA: TGCGCCAGCAGCTCTCAAGGGGGTGGGGCAGATACGCAGTATTTT
CDR3 protein: CASSSQGGGADTQYF

D gene: .
J gene: TRBJ1-4
clone size: .
V gene: TRBV20-1
CDR3 DNA: TGCAGTGCTAGTGGCGGGGTTCCTGAAAAACTGTTTTTT
CDR3 protein: CSASGGVPEKLFF

D gene: TRBD2
J gene: TRBJ2-7
clone size: .
V gene: TRBV11-2
CDR3 DNA: TGTGCCAGCAGCTTAGGGTCCCCTGGCGGGAGACTCTACGAGCAGTACTTC
CDR3 protein: CASSLGSPGGRLYEQYF

D gene: .
J gene: TRBJ1-1
clone size: few
V gene: TRBV7-3
CDR3 DNA: TGTGCCAGCAGCCAAACAGGCAGGAACACTGAAGCTTTCTTT
CDR3 protein: CASSQTGRNTEAFF